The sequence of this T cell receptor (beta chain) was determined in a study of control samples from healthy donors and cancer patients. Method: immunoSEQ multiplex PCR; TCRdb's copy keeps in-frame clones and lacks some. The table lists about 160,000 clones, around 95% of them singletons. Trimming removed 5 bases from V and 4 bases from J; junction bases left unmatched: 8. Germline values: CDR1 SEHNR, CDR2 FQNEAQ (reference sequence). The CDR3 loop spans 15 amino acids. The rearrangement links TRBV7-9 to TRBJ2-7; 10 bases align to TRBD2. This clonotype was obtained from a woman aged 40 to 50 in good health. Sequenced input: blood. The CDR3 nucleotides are TGTGCCAGCAGCCTCTACGGGACTAGCGCGTACGAGCAGTACTTC. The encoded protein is CASSLYGTSAYEQYF.